Presented here are 11 T cell receptor beta chains from one specimen sequenced in a study of blood T cell repertoires in COVID-19. This table comes from immunoSEQ multiplex PCR, and its TCRdb copy is limited to in-frame clones, with some not included. The sample holds some 150,000 clones; 82% are singletons and the top ten take roughly 9.1%. Sequenced sample: peripheral blood. Every receptor here comes from a woman in her 70s with acute or convalescent COVID-19.

The rearrangement joins TRBV6-5 to TRBJ2-7; D is unclear. CDR1 and CDR2 from the germline V gene are MNHEY and SVGAGI. V was shortened by 8 bases and J by 4 bases, with 6 bases between the two germline ends. The CDR3 covers 10 residues. The CDR3 is CASSTYEQYF. CDR3 nucleotide sequence: TGTGCCAGCTCTACGTACGAGCAGTACTTC.

The rearrangement links TRBV30 to TRBJ2-7, with a tentative D call TRBD1 (6 bases). The CDR3 is 13 residues long. Germline V lookup: CDR1 GTSNPN, CDR2 SVGIG (reference sequence). With 1 base removed from V and 0 bases from J, the gap between germline ends came to 7 bases. For the CDR3, the DNA is TGTGCCTGGAGTGGACAGGCCTCCTACGAGCAGTACTTC. Encoded protein: CAWSGQASYEQYF.

The V call is TRBV5-1, the J call TRBJ2-1, with 10 bases aligning to TRBD1. Losses at the gene ends were 3 bases for V and 3 bases for J; bases not matched to a gene: 9. In germline, CDR1 is SGHRS, CDR2 YFSETQ. The CDR3 is 17 residues long. The CDR3: CASSSRRQGANYNEQFF. The CDR3 bases are TGCGCCAGCAGCTCCAGGAGACAGGGGGCAAACTACAATGAGCAGTTCTTC.

The J gene is TRBJ2-2, the V gene TRBV9; TRBD1 matches 10 bases. V trimming: 0 bases; J trimming: 4 bases; junction bases outside the gene matches: 6. This CDR3 contains 17 residues. Germline CDR1 reads SGDLS; CDR2 reads YYNGEE. CDR3 nucleotides: TGTGCCAGCAGCGTAGCGGGACAGGGGACCGGCACCGGGGAGCTGTTTTTT. It yields the protein CASSVAGQGTGTGELFF.

This clone appeared a single time. The V gene is TRBV19, the J gene TRBJ2-3; 11 nucleotides agree with TRBD1. Trimming cost V 3 bases and J 0 bases; bases outside gene matches: 5. The CDR3 has 17 residues. In germline, CDR1 is LNHDA, CDR2 SQIVND (reference sequence). In nucleotides, the CDR3 is TGTGCCAGTAGTATGGGGACAGGGGGAACTAGCACAGATACGCAGTATTTT. This translates into CASSMGTGGTSTDTQYF.

V gene TRBV5-6 combines with J gene TRBJ2-5; the D gene is possibly TRBD1 (7 bases). Trimming stripped 4 bases from V and 4 bases from J, with 20 bases between. Germline CDR1 and CDR2: SGHDT and YYEEEE. CDR3 size: 16 residues. CDR3 DNA sequence: TGTGCCAGCAGCCCAGGGACTTTATACAGGGGAGAGACCCAGTACTTC. Protein product: CASSPGTLYRGETQYF.

The rearrangement uses TRBV5-1 and TRBJ1-1; D is uncertain. Trimming pared 5 bases from V and 1 base from J, leaving 18 bases between. This CDR3 has 16 amino acids. The germline gives CDR1 SGHRS, CDR2 YFSETQ. The CDR3 reads CASSSIQHSRNTEAFF. The CDR3 DNA reads TGCGCCAGCAGTTCGATTCAGCACAGCCGGAACACTGAAGCTTTCTTT.

The CDR3, as DNA: TGTGCCTCTTCTACAGGGGGCAGGGATGAGCAGTTCTTC. Translated, it gives CASSTGGRDEQFF. The rearrangement uses TRBV19 and TRBJ2-1, with TRBD1 identical over 9 bases. The V gene end was trimmed by 11 bases and the J gene end by 8 bases; junction bases not matched to a gene: 10. Germline lookup yields CDR1 LNHDA and CDR2 SQIVND (reference sequence). The CDR3 totals 13 residues.

This chain links TRBV5-4 with TRBJ2-1, with 10 bases identical to TRBD2. The length of the CDR3 is 16 residues. The germline V gene has CDR1 SGHNT and CDR2 YYREEE (reference sequence). V shed 4 bases, J shed 6 bases, and the junction held 10 bases outside the gene matches. The DNA for the CDR3 is TGTGCCAGCAGCACCTATAGCGGGGGGCCTCTCAATGAGCAGTTCTTC. The encoded protein is CASSTYSGGPLNEQFF.

The rearrangement joins TRBV5-1 to TRBJ1-2; D may be TRBD1 (6 bases). CDR1 is SGHRS and CDR2 is YFSETQ in the germline V gene. CDR3 length: 15 residues. Trimming left V 4 bases short and J 5 bases short, with 18 bases between. The CDR3 loop is CASSPGGGHSYGYTF. DNA for the CDR3: TGCGCCAGCAGCCCTGGGGGGGGGCATTCGTATGGCTACACCTTC.

The chain combines TRBV30 with TRBJ1-1; TRBD1 is a possible D gene (6 bases). The CDR3 extends over 14 amino acids. Germline V gene sequence: CDR1 GTSNPN, CDR2 SVGIG (reference sequence). The ends were cut back, 1 base at V and 7 bases at J, with 16 bases in the middle. CDR3 in amino acids: CAWSAIGRGNEAFF. DNA for the CDR3: TGTGCCTGGAGTGCCATCGGAAGGGGGAATGAAGCTTTCTTT.